The present entry profiles one T cell receptor beta chain with its context. Looked up from germline, CDR1 is ENHRY and CDR2 is SYGVKD. The CDR3 is 15 amino acids. With 5 bases removed from V and 3 bases from J, the gap between germline ends came to 16 bases. Clones were sequenced by immunoSEQ multiplex PCR, and TCRdb holds only the in-frame ones, with some missing. The repertoire holds roughly 230,000 clones, with around 86% as singletons. The sample is drawn from a study of blood T cell repertoires in COVID-19. Whole-study context: In each case, the material was cDNA or gDNA derived from T cells, B-cell-depleted T cells, or PBMCs.

Participants' own reports of clinical history determined their cohort assignment. The chain carries TRBV10-3 and TRBJ1-1; D ambiguous. The sequencing input was PBMCs or T cells enriched from blood (not recorded which). The TCR comes from a young man in a cohort exposed to, infected with or recovered from COVID-19 (not recorded which). CDR3 in amino acids: CAISKADGIYTEAFF. The DNA of the CDR3 is TGTGCCATCAGTAAGGCCGACGGGATCTACACTGAAGCTTTCTTT.